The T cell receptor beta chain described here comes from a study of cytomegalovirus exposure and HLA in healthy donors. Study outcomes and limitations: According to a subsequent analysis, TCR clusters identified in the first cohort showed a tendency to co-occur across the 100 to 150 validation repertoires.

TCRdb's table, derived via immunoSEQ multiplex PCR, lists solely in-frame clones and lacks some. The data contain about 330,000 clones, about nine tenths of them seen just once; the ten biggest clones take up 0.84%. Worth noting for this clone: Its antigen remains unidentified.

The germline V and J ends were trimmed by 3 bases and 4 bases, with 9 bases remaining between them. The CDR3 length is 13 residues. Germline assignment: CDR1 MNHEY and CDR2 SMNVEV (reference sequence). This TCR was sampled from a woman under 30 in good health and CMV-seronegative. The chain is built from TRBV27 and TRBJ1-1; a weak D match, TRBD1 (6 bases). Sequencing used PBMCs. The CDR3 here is CASSLAGATEAFF. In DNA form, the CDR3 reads TGTGCCAGCAGTTTGGCAGGGGCCACTGAAGCTTTCTTT.